This section outlines one T cell receptor beta chain sequence together with its context. Its cognate antigen has yet to be identified. No much larger clone is present one base from it, and per-base qualities are unavailable. TCRbeta CDR3 regions were amplified from genomic DNA using the immunoSEQ Assay, a bias-controlled multiplex PCR. Per the authors' processing: The number of nucleated cells in each sample was estimated from the amplification of reference gene primers within the assay. Sequence reads were collapsed and filtered to measure the absolute abundance of every unique TCRbeta CDR3 rearrangement. For each sample, productive Simpson clonality was calculated by taking the square root of Simpson's diversity index across productive rearrangements. Not all clones reach the TCRdb copy of this immuneACCESS table, which keeps in-frame sequences only. Checked studies attribute under half of the gap to unresolved V genes and leave the rest unexplained. V and J calls and clone size are those listed in that table; D and trimming were worked out from the DNA. This sample has about 140,000 clones in its table, and around 84% of those were observed once. Almost 8.5% of the sample comes from the top ten.

From the cysteine through the phenylalanine, the CDR3 covers 17 amino acids. Left in the record is the CDR3 DNA by itself, 51 bases read in frame from the first base. The germline V gene provides CDR1 MDHEN and CDR2 SYDVKM. Trimmed from V: 4 bases; trimmed from J: 2 bases; junction bases lacking a gene match: 12. The data belong to a study of blood T cell repertoires in COVID-19 (dated by TCRdb to 2018 to 2020). Regarding the complete study: Samples from collaborators originated in the United States, Italy and Spain and spanned both the acute and convalescent phases of COVID-19. The material from the prospective study consisted of cDNA or gDNA derived from T cells, B-cell-depleted T cells, or PBMCs. Subjects who had been exposed to COVID-19, were actively infected with it, or had recovered from it provided the deeply sampled blood TCRbeta repertoires that made up the dataset. The repertoires were released in a freely available public database meant as a resource for research on the immune response to SARS-CoV-2. Samples were obtained from the ongoing ImmuneRACE study (first 160 participants) and from about 1,300 subjects provided by 6 global collaborators. Nearly every sample came with metadata listing a de-identified subject ID, COVID-19 status, age in years and sex. Where available, HLA class I and class II types were taken from metadata supplied by the sample provider and were not determined by assay-based typing.

Collaborating institutions collected whole blood in K2EDTA tubes following their own protocols. For TCRbeta analysis, collaborators shipped samples as frozen whole blood, isolated PBMCs, or DNA extracted from either of those sample types. Overall study outcomes, separate from this receptor: The quantity of clinical and demographic metadata differed by source and by participant and was supplied without curation.

The chain couples TRBV28 to TRBJ2-7, and TRBD1 aligns with 9 junction nucleotides. The sequence was obtained from a woman aged 60-75 years with acute or convalescent COVID-19. Sequencing was done on a sample of peripheral blood. Here the CDR3 is given as CASSSTPGQGNTYEQYF. The nucleotides read TGTGCCAGCAGTTCCACTCCTGGACAGGGGAACACCTACGAGCAGTACTTC. The full variable domain, completed from the reference TRBV28 and TRBJ2-7 proteins outside the CDR3, reads DVKVTQSSRYLVKRTGEKVFLECVQDMDHENMFWYRQDPGLGLRLIYFSYDVKMKEKGDIPEGYSVSREKKERFSLILESASTNQTSMYLCASSSTPGQGNTYEQYFGPGTRLTVT.